The T cell receptor (beta chain) described here comes from a study of cytotoxic CD8 clonotypes in ibrutinib-treated CLL. Background on the study: Response samples followed a median around 11 months of treatment, range 6 to 36.

Study outcomes and limitations: Private clonotypes, not public ones, expanded at ibrutinib response. Clonality showed a rise at ibrutinib response that reversed toward baseline at progression.

In regard to this clone: The target antigen is unknown.

Trimming cost V 5 bases and J 7 bases, with 18 bases left between them. Per germline, CDR1 LNHDA and CDR2 SQIVND (reference sequence). The CDR3 spans 14 residues. Repertoires were generated with immunoSEQ multiplex PCR, while TCRdb's copy carries only in-frame clones and drops some. The sample records approximately 5,900 clones, 65% to 80% being singletons. The starting material was PBMCs, obtained before ibrutinib treatment. The TCR was taken from a human donor with chronic lymphocytic leukemia. This sequence joins TRBV19 and TRBJ2-7, with D perhaps matching TRBD2 (6 bases). The CDR3 sequence is CASSVRDSLREQYF. CDR3 DNA sequence: TGTGCCAGTAGTGTGAGGGACTCCCTCCGGGAGCAGTACTTC.